These 8 T cell receptor beta chains originate from one sample sequenced in a study of HIV-infected children after antiretroviral therapy interruption. Documented treatment: PENTA 11 planned treatment interruption arm or continuous ART arm. The TCR library was built from RNA with a 3' RACE protocol and unique molecular identifiers. TCRdb reprocessed the 3' RACE reads with MiXCR, giving one entry per CDR3 protein. The data hold more than 75,000 distinct CDR3 sequences, with 6% to 8.5% observed a single time. The input for sequencing was CD45RA+ CD4+ T cells from PBMCs, pooled from several time points, taken from a donor given antiretroviral therapy, either interrupted or continuous. Subset specified: naive CD4+ CD45RA+ CD45RO- T cells. Receptors were obtained from a pool of human donors with HIV.

This clonotype was detected ten times or more. J is TRBJ2-5 and V is TRBV6-1; a possible D gene is TRBD1 (6 bases). Trimming took off 2 bases at V and 4 bases at J, with 11 bases between the two ends. The CDR3 spans 14 residues. Germline V gene data show CDR1 as MNHNS and CDR2 as SASEGT. The CDR3 region is CASSEYRERETQYF. As DNA, the CDR3 is TGTGCCAGCAGTGAATACAGGGAGCGAGAGACCCAGTACTTC.

In its sample, this clonotype was seen many times. V is TRBV2 and J is TRBJ2-7, with a possible D match to TRBD1 (6 bases). Germline CDR1 is SNHLY and CDR2 is FYNNEI. The CDR3 is 14 amino acids. V was pared by 3 bases and J by 1 base, with 10 bases between. CDR3 protein: CASSDRGTSYEQYF. DNA of the CDR3: TGTGCCAGCAGTGACAGGGGTACGTCCTACGAGCAGTACTTC.

This clonotype has ten or more counts. The chain couples TRBV10-2 to TRBJ2-7; no firm D call. The CDR3 runs 12 residues. V dropped 2 bases and J dropped 6 bases, with 8 bases sitting between them. Per the germline V gene, CDR1 is WSHSY and CDR2 is SAAADI. DNA for the CDR3: TGCGCCAGCAGTGAGGTAACCCGCGAGCAGTACTTC. Translating it yields CASSEVTREQYF.

This clonotype has at least ten counts. This chain links TRBV2 with TRBJ1-5, with TRBD1 as a possible D gene (5 bases). Germline loops: CDR1 SNHLY, CDR2 FYNNEI. The V end was cut by 7 bases, the J end by 3 bases, with 10 bases between. The CDR3 consists of 13 residues. CDR3 protein: CASNLGVNQPQHF. The DNA for the CDR3 is TGTGCCAGCAATTTGGGGGTCAATCAGCCCCAGCATTTT. The entire variable domain, with the rest obtained from reference TRBV2 and TRBJ1-5, is as follows: EPEVTQTPSHQVTQMGQEVILRCVPISNHLYFYWYRQILGQKVEFLVSFYNNEISEKSEIFDDQFSVERPDGSNFTLKIRSTKLEDSAMYFCASNLGVNQPQHFGDGTRLSIL.

This clonotype was counted many times. The junction departs from germline at one end; a sequencing error may be responsible. The rearrangement uses TRBV12-3 or TRBV12-4 and TRBJ1-1; 7 nucleotides agree with TRBD1. The CDR3 has 15 amino acids. The CDR3 DNA reads TGTGCAAGCAGCTTAGATCAGGGGGGCGTCACAGAAGTCTTCTTT. This gives the protein CASSLDQGGVTEVFF.

This clonotype came up many times. The rearrangement joins TRBV11-2 to TRBJ2-4, with a weak D call TRBD2 (7 bases). The length of the CDR3 is 15 residues. V was trimmed by 3 bases and J by 1 base, leaving 10 bases between them. Germline V gene data show CDR1 as SGHAT and CDR2 as FQNNGV. The CDR3 sequence is CASSFGGLAKNIQYF. The DNA of the CDR3 is TGTGCCAGCAGCTTCGGGGGGCTGGCCAAAAACATTCAGTACTTC.

A few counts support this clonotype. The chain has TRBV6-1 and TRBJ2-6; 10 bases are a match to TRBD2. The V gene's germline CDR1 is MNHNS and CDR2 SASEGT. J gave up 0 bases and V 0 bases, and 8 bases lay outside the gene matches. CDR3 size: 20 residues. The CDR3 nucleotides are TGTGCCAGCAGTGAAGCGCAGAGGAGCGGGGGGGACTCTGGGGCCAACGTCCTGACTTTC. Translated, it gives CASSEAQRSGGDSGANVLTF.

There are many counts of this clonotype. The CDR3 protein is CAIQRNGAGSTDTQYF. In DNA, the CDR3 is TGTGCCATCCAACGAAACGGGGCAGGCAGCACAGATACGCAGTATTTT. This chain uses TRBV28 with TRBJ2-3; D may be TRBD1 or TRBD2 (5 bases each). Germline V gives CDR1 MDHEN, CDR2 SYDVKM. This CDR3 is built from 16 residues. Deletions cut 10 bases from V and 0 bases from J, with 20 bases between. The full variable domain, completed using reference TRBV28 and TRBJ2-3, is DVKVTQSSRYLVKRTGEKVFLECVQDMDHENMFWYRQDPGLGLRLIYFSYDVKMKEKGDIPEGYSVSREKKERFSLILESASTNQTSMYLCAIQRNGAGSTDTQYFGPGTRLTVL.